A selection of T cell receptor beta chains follows, all from one sample in a study of radiation and T cells in renal cell carcinoma. Clones were read by immunoSEQ multiplex PCR, and TCRdb kept only the in-frame ones, dropping some. The sample consists of roughly 140,000 clones, roughly 89% of them appearing once. This specimen was blood, taken from a patient whose treatment included radiotherapy and nephrectomy. The receptor set was obtained from a woman in her forties or fifties with renal cell carcinoma. CDR3s include the opening cysteine and the closing phenylalanine or tryptophan. D genes are given only for firm matches. Clone size, where shown, is once, few, many, or a class for clones that have expanded.

V	size	D	J	DNA	CDR3
TRBV5-6	NA	TRBD1	TRBJ2-2	TGTGCCAGCAGCTTATCCACCCAGGGGGCAAACACCGGGGAGCTGTTTTTT	CASSLSTQGANTGELFF
TRBV19	NA	NA	TRBJ2-1	TGTGCCAGTAGTATAGCAGAGCGGGTTATCTATGAGCAGTTCTTC	CASSIAERVIYEQFF
TRBV6-1	NA	TRBD1	TRBJ2-5	TGTGCCAGCAGTGATCTCTTGGGACAGCTCCAAGAGACCCAGTACTTC	CASSDLLGQLQETQYF
TRBV6-4	NA	TRBD2	TRBJ2-1	TGTGCCAGCAGCCCCCAAGCGGGGGGGAGTGAGCAGTTCTTC	CASSPQAGGSEQFF
TRBV19	NA	NA	TRBJ1-5	TGTGCCAGTAGTATTTCCTGGACAGCACTACAGCCCCAGCATTTT	CASSISWTALQPQHF
TRBV5-5	NA	NA	TRBJ1-2	TGTGCCAGCAGCTCAGACAGATTCGGGTATGGCTACACCTTC	CASSSDRFGYGYTF
TRBV11-1	NA	NA	TRBJ1-2	TGTGCCAGCAGCTTAGAACAGACAGCTAACTATGGCTACACCTTC	CASSLEQTANYGYTF
TRBV7-2	NA	NA	TRBJ2-1	TGTGCCAGCAGGTGGGGGCGTGGAGAGCAGTTCTTC	CASRWGRGEQFF
TRBV28	NA	NA	TRBJ1-1	TGTGCCAGCGGGGTAAGGGGGGCGAACACTGAAGCTTTCTTT	CASGVRGANTEAFF
TRBV20-1	few	NA	TRBJ1-4	TGCAGTGTGTCAACCCCCGAAAAACTGTTTTTT	CSVSTPEKLFF
TRBV2	once	TRBD2	TRBJ2-7	TGTGCCAGCAGCGCGGGACTAGCCGCCTTCTACGAGCAGTACTTC	CASSAGLAAFYEQYF
TRBV5-6	NA	TRBD2	TRBJ2-5	TGTGCCAGCAGGGGAGGGGTTATAGGCGGGACCCAGTACTTC	CASRGGVIGGTQYF
TRBV7-2	NA	NA	TRBJ1-2	TGTGCCAGCAGCTTAGATTTCTATGGCTACACCTTC	CASSLDFYGYTF
TRBV5-1	NA	NA	TRBJ2-7	TGCGCCAGCAGCCTCGGTGGAGGGTTAGTAGGTACAAACTACGAGCAGTACTTC	CASSLGGGLVGTNYEQYF
TRBV9	NA	NA	TRBJ2-2	TGTGCCAGCAGCGTGGGGCTCGCCGGGGAGCTGTTTTTT	CASSVGLAGELFF
TRBV14	NA	TRBD2	TRBJ2-7	TGTGCCAGCAGCCAAGATGAACTAGCGGGGACCTACGAGCAGTACTTC	CASSQDELAGTYEQYF
TRBV5-6	NA	NA	TRBJ1-5	TGTGCCAGCAGCTTGGCCAATCAGCCCCAGCATTTT	CASSLANQPQHF
TRBV19	NA	NA	TRBJ2-1	TGTGCCAGTAGTATGGAGGACAAGTCCTACAATGAGCAGTTCTTC	CASSMEDKSYNEQFF
TRBV15	NA	NA	TRBJ2-2	TGTGCCACCAGCAGAGTGTCAGGGGGGGACACCGGGGAGCTGTTTTTT	CATSRVSGGDTGELFF
TRBV4-3	NA	NA	TRBJ2-1	TGCGCCAGCAGCCAAGAGAGGGGCGCTACCTACAATGAGCAGTTCTTC	CASSQERGATYNEQFF
TRBV9	once	TRBD2	TRBJ2-5	TGTGCCAGCAGCGTCCTAGGCGGGGGAGAAGAGACCCAGTACTTC	CASSVLGGGEETQYF
TRBV7-8	NA	NA	TRBJ1-6	TGTGCCAGCAGCAGAGATGGGGGGCTTATCGATAATTCACCCCTCCACTTT	CASSRDGGLIDNSPLHF
TRBV9	NA	TRBD2	TRBJ2-3	TGTGCCAGCAGCGTAAGCGGGGGCCCCCCGATGGATACGCAGTATTTT	CASSVSGGPPMDTQYF
TRBV6-6	once	TRBD2	TRBJ2-2	TGTGCCAGCCGGACTAGCTCGAACACCGGGGAGCTGTTTTTT	CASRTSSNTGELFF
TRBV19	few	TRBD1	TRBJ1-4	TGTGCCAGCAACCGAGGACAGGGCCATGAAAAACTGTTTTTT	CASNRGQGHEKLFF
TRBV19	once	TRBD2	TRBJ2-1	TGTGCCAGTAGTATTACTAGACTAGCGGGGATTTCTGAGCAGTTCTTC	CASSITRLAGISEQFF
TRBV19	NA	NA	TRBJ1-2	TGTGCCAGTAGCTCGGAGCAGGGCCAGCTTAGCTATGGCTACACCTTC	CASSSEQGQLSYGYTF
TRBV11-2	NA	TRBD2	TRBJ2-1	TGTGCCAGCAGCTTAGGCGGAAATAGCGGGGTCGATGAGCAGTTCTTC	CASSLGGNSGVDEQFF
TRBV18	NA	NA	TRBJ2-7	TGTGCCAGCTCACCAAGCCAGGGGGGCGCCTACGAGCAGTACTTC	CASSPSQGGAYEQYF
TRBV6-1	NA	NA	TRBJ1-1	TGTGCCAGCAGTGAAGCGTTCAGGGGCCGTAGAGCTTTCTTT	CASSEAFRGRRAFF
TRBV11-2	NA	NA	TRBJ2-3	TGTGCCAGCAGCTTAGAACCCCCAGGGACGACGACAGATACGCAGTATTTT	CASSLEPPGTTTDTQYF
TRBV7-9	NA	NA	TRBJ1-2	TGTGCCAGCAGCTTAACAGATTCTGGCTACACCTTC	CASSLTDSGYTF
TRBV10-1	NA	TRBD2	TRBJ2-1	TGCGCCAGCAGTGAGGGGAGCGGGAGTAACAATGAGCAGTTCTTC	CASSEGSGSNNEQFF
TRBV4-1	NA	NA	TRBJ2-1	TGCGCCAGCAGCCTTATACCAGACGAGGACAATGAGCAGTTCTTC	CASSLIPDEDNEQFF
TRBV19	once	NA	TRBJ1-5	TGTGCCAGTAGTGGCTCGGCAGGGAATCAGCCCCAGCATTTT	CASSGSAGNQPQHF
TRBV10-2	NA	NA	TRBJ1-4	TGCGCCAGCAGGGGGCCCTGGAGGCGTGGTGAAAAACTGTTTTTT	CASRGPWRRGEKLFF
TRBV5-1	NA	NA	TRBJ2-7	TGCGCCAGCAGCTTTCAGGGACGGTACGAGCAGTACTTC	CASSFQGRYEQYF
TRBV9	NA	NA	TRBJ1-1	TGTGCCAGCAGCGTAGTATTGGACCCCCGGAGGACTGAAGCTTTCTTT	CASSVVLDPRRTEAFF
TRBV19	NA	TRBD1	TRBJ1-5	TGTGCCAGTAGTACGGGACAGGGAAAGGGACAGCCCCAGCATTTT	CASSTGQGKGQPQHF
TRBV30	once	NA	TRBJ2-6	TGTGCCTGGAGTATCACCTCTGGGGCCAACGTCCTGACTTTC	CAWSITSGANVLTF
TRBV7-9	NA	TRBD1	TRBJ2-2	TGTGCCAGCAGCAAGACCGGACAGGACCGACCCGGGGAGCTGTTTTTT	CASSKTGQDRPGELFF
TRBV6-1	NA	TRBD1	TRBJ2-1	TGTGCCAGCAGGACAGGGACAGGGGGTTACAATGAGCAGTTCTTC	CASRTGTGGYNEQFF
TRBV7-2	NA	NA	TRBJ1-2	TGTGCCAGCAGCTCGGCTTTAGGCAGTCCTCAAGGGGGCTACACCTTC	CASSSALGSPQGGYTF
TRBV2	NA	NA	TRBJ1-5	TGTGCCAGCAGTGATAGCAATCAGCCCCAGCATTTT	CASSDSNQPQHF
TRBV18	NA	NA	TRBJ2-7	TGTGCCAGCTCACCACCCGGGACAAGACTCTACGAGCAGTACTTC	CASSPPGTRLYEQYF
TRBV7-2	NA	TRBD2	TRBJ2-3	TGTGCCAGCAGTCGGGGACTAGCGGGGGGAGATACGCAGTATTTT	CASSRGLAGGDTQYF
TRBV18	NA	NA	TRBJ2-5	TGTGCCAGCTCACAAGGACAGATCCAAGAGACCCAGTACTTC	CASSQGQIQETQYF
TRBV6-5	NA	TRBD1	TRBJ2-7	TGTGCCAGCAGTTTGGGGACCGGGACAGCCTCCTACGAGCAGTACTTC	CASSLGTGTASYEQYF
TRBV13	NA	NA	TRBJ1-1	TGTGCCAGCAGCTTAAGGGGGGCGCCGACTGAAGCTTTCTTT	CASSLRGAPTEAFF
TRBV6-5	NA	NA	TRBJ2-7	TGTGCCAGCAGTTCCCTCTTCTACGAGCAGTACTTC	CASSSLFYEQYF
TRBV6-6	NA	NA	TRBJ2-3	TGTGCCAGCAGTTATCCGAGAGGACATAGCACAGATACGCAGTATTTT	CASSYPRGHSTDTQYF
TRBV7-2	NA	NA	TRBJ2-1	TGTGCCAGCAGCTTAGCGAACGGGCCGGGGGAGAATGAGCAGTTCTTC	CASSLANGPGENEQFF